The 9 T cell receptor beta chains below come from one sample, sequenced in a study of regulatory T cells in long-lasting Graves disease. For TCR beta, libraries came from iRepertoire HTBI primers and Arm-PCR of CDR3 regions. MiXCR, run by TCRdb on the multiplex PCR reads, gives a single entry per CDR3 protein. Of under 450,000 distinct CDR3 sequences in the sample, about 17% were seen once. Time point here: newly diagnosed GD, antithyroid drugs for less than 3 months. The TCR library was made from RNA that had been extracted from PBMCs in TRIzol. The sample was also linked to a second study, of T cells in Graves' hyperthyroidism and ophthalmopathy.

The source material was peripheral blood mononuclear cells (PBMCs), sampled at new diagnosis, from a patient treated with antithyroid drugs. All receptors derive from a woman in her late teens or twenties with Graves disease.

This chain connects TRBV9 to TRBJ2-3, with D possibly being TRBD1 (6 bases). CDR1 is SGDLS and CDR2 is YYNGEE in the germline V gene. CDR3 size: 15 residues. The V and J ends lost 3 bases and 1 base respectively, with 12 bases between them. CDR3 coding DNA: TGTGCCAGCAGCGCCCAGGGGACCCGCACAGATACGCAGTATTTT. Translated, it gives CASSAQGTRTDTQYF.

This clonotype was detected many times. The chain carries TRBV12-3 or TRBV12-4 and TRBJ1-4, with D perhaps matching TRBD1 (5 bases). This CDR3 has 14 amino acids. The ends were cut back, 6 bases at V and 5 bases at J, with 13 bases in the middle. The CDR3, as DNA: TGTGCCAGCAGAGGGACGGCCTTCAATGAAAAACTGTTTTTT. This gives the protein CASRGTAFNEKLFF.

This clonotype came up many times. The V and J genes are TRBV9 and TRBJ2-2; the D is unclear. The germline V gene encodes CDR1 SGDLS and CDR2 YYNGEE. The ends were cut back, 0 bases at V and 2 bases at J, with 8 bases in the middle. This CDR3 has 15 residues. The DNA of the CDR3 is TGTGCCAGCAGCGTAGAGTCTAGAAACACCGGGGAGCTGTTTTTT. This translates into CASSVESRNTGELFF.

This clonotype came up many times. This chain joins TRBV6-1 and TRBJ2-7; D is unclear. The germline gives CDR1 MNHNS, CDR2 SASEGT. V lost 1 base and J 8 bases, leaving 18 bases between the germline ends. This CDR3 contains 15 residues. The CDR3: CASSEDSVPGFQQYF. Here the CDR3 DNA reads TGTGCCAGCAGTGAAGATTCGGTACCCGGGTTCCAGCAGTACTTC.

As for this clonotype: One junction end does not reproduce the germline sequence, and a read error may be involved. The chain links TRBV25-1 to TRBJ1-6, with 7 bases lining up with TRBD1. CDR3 length: 16 residues. CDR1 and CDR2 from the germline V gene are MGHDK and SYGVNS. The CDR3 nucleotides read TGTGCCAGCAGTGCTCCGCCCAACAGGGGCCCTTCACCCCACCACTTT. Protein: CASSAPPNRGPSPHHF. The whole variable domain, remainder taken from reference TRBV25-1 and TRBJ1-6, is EADIYQTPRYLVIGTGKKITLECSQTMGHDKMYWYQQDPGMELHLIHYSYGVNSTEKGDLSSESTVSRIRTEHFPLTLESARPSHTSQYLCASSAPPNRGPSPHHFGNGTRLTVT.

The chain uses TRBV6-1 and TRBJ2-6; D is possibly TRBD1 (5 bases). Trimming pared 8 bases from V and 0 bases from J, leaving 17 bases between. The germline gives CDR1 MNHNS, CDR2 SASEGT. The CDR3 has 17 residues. The CDR3 loop reads CASASGYQSSGANVLTF. The CDR3 DNA reads TGTGCCAGCGCTTCAGGGTACCAAAGCTCTGGGGCCAACGTCCTGACTTTC.

This clonotype occurred many times. This chain uses TRBV18 with TRBJ2-2, with D unresolved. Per germline, CDR1 KGHSH and CDR2 LQKENI. This CDR3 spans 13 amino acids. V was clipped by 3 bases and J by 4 bases, with 6 bases between them. The CDR3 DNA is TGTGCCAGCTCACCGGACCTCACCGGGGAGCTGTTTTTT. It specifies CASSPDLTGELFF.

For this clonotype: A much bigger clone sits one base away, suggesting this may be a read error. The J gene is TRBJ2-7, the V gene TRBV7-3, with 7 bases matching TRBD1. The CDR3 length is 16 residues. Germline assignment: CDR1 SGHTA and CDR2 FQGTGA. The CDR3 loop reads CASSWGDRASSYGQYF. The CDR3 DNA sequence: TGTGCCAGCAGCTGGGGTGACAGGGCGAGCTCCTACGGGCAGTACTTC.

This clonotype was seen repeatedly, ten times or more. The rearrangement uses TRBV27 and TRBJ1-1; D gene uncertain. CDR3 size: 15 residues. The V gene lost 2 bases and the J gene lost 3 bases, with 13 bases spanning the gap. Germline V gene lookup returns CDR1 MNHEY and CDR2 SMNVEV (reference sequence). Here the CDR3 DNA reads TGTGCCAGCAGTTTACTTGGCGATCTGTACACTGAAGCTTTCTTT. Translated, it gives CASSLLGDLYTEAFF.